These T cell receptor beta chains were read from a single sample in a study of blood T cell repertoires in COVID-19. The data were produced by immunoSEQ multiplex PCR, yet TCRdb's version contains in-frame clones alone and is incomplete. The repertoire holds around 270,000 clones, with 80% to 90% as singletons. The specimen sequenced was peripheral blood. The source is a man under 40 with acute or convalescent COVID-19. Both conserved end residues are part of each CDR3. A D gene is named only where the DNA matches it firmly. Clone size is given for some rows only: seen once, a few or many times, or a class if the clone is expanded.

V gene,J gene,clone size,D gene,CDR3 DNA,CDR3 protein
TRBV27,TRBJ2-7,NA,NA,TGTGCCAGCAGTATAGGGGGTGCGCGTTACGAGCAGTACTTC,CASSIGGARYEQYF
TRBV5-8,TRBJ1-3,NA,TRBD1,TGTGCCAGCAGCATTCCGCGGGACAGGGCTTCGGACACCATATATTTT,CASSIPRDRASDTIYF
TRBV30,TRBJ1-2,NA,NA,TGTGCCTGGAGTCCTGTTACTCGGGGTAACTATGGCTACACCTTC,CAWSPVTRGNYGYTF
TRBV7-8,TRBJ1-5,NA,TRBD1,TGTGCCAGCAGCACGGAAGGACAGGCGGCCAGTCAGCCCCAGCATTTT,CASSTEGQAASQPQHF
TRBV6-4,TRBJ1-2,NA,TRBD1,TGTGCCAGCAGTGACGAGGGGGCGCGCGGCTACACCTTC,CASSDEGARGYTF
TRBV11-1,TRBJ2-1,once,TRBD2,TGTGCCAGCAGCGGAGCGGGACTAGCCGTTTATGAGCAGTTCTTC,CASSGAGLAVYEQFF
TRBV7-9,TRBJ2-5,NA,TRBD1,TGTGCCAGCAGGCGACAGGGGCTCGGGGAGACCCAGTACTTC,CASRRQGLGETQYF
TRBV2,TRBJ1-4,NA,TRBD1,TGTGCCAGCAGTAGCGAGGACAGGGCGTCTGTAAAACTGTTTTTT,CASSSEDRASVKLFF
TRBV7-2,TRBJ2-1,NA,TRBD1,TGTGCCAGCAGCTACCGGGACAGGGGAGACGAGCAGTTCTTC,CASSYRDRGDEQFF
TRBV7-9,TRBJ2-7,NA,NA,TGTGCCAGCAGCAGAGGGACCTACGAGCAGTACTTC,CASSRGTYEQYF
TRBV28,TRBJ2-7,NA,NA,TGTGCCAGCAGTCCGTTCTCCTACGAGCAGTACTTC,CASSPFSYEQYF
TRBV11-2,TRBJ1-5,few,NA,TGTGCCAGCAGCTTGGGGGAGGAGCAGCCCCAGCATTTT,CASSLGEEQPQHF